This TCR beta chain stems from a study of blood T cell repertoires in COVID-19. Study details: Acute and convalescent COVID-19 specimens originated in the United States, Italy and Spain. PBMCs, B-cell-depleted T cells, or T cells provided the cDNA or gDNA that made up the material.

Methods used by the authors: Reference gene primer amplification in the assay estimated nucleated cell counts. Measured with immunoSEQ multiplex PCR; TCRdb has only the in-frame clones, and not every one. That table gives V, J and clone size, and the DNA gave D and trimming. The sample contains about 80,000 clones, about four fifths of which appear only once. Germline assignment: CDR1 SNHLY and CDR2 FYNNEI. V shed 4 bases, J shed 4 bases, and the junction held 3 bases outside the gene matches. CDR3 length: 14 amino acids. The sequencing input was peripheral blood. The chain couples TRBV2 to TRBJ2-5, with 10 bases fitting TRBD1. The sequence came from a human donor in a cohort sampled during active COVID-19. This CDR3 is CASSAGTGVETQYF. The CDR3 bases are TGTGCCAGCAGTGCCGGGACAGGGGTAGAGACCCAGTACTTC. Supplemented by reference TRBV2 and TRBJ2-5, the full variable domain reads EPEVTQTPSHQVTQMGQEVILRCVPISNHLYFYWYRQILGQKVEFLVSFYNNEISEKSEIFDDQFSVERPDGSNFTLKIRSTKLEDSAMYFCASSAGTGVETQYFGPGTRLLVL.